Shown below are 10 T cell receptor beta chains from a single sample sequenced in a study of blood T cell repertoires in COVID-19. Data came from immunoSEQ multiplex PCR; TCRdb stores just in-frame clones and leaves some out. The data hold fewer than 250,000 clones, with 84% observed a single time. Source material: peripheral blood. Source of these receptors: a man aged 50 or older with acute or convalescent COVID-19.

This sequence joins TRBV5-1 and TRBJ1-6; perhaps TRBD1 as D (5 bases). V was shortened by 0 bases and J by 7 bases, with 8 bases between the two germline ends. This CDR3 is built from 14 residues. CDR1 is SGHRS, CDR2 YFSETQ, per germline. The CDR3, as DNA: TGCGCCAGCAGCTTGGCGCAGGGCAATTCACCCCTCCACTTT. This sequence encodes CASSLAQGNSPLHF.

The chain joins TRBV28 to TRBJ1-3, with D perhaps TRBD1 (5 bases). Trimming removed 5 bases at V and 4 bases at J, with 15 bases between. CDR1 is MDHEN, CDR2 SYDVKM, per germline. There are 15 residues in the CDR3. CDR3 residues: CASSPTGTAGNTIYF. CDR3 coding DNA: TGTGCCAGCAGTCCCACAGGAACCGCAGGAAACACCATATATTTT. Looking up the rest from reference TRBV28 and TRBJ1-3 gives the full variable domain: DVKVTQSSRYLVKRTGEKVFLECVQDMDHENMFWYRQDPGLGLRLIYFSYDVKMKEKGDIPEGYSVSREKKERFSLILESASTNQTSMYLCASSPTGTAGNTIYFGEGSWLTVV.

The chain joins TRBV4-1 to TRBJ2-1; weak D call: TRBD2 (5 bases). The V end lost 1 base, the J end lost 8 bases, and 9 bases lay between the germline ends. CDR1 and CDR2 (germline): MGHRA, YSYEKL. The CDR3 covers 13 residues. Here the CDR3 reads CASSQGAGDEQFF. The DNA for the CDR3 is TGCGCCAGCAGCCAAGGAGCCGGGGATGAGCAGTTCTTC.

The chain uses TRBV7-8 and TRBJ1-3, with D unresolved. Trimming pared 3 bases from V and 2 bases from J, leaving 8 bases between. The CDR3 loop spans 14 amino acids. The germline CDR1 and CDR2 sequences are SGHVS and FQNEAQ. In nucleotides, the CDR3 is TGTGCCAGCAGCTTTCTGCGGGCTGGAAACACCATATATTTT. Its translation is CASSFLRAGNTIYF.

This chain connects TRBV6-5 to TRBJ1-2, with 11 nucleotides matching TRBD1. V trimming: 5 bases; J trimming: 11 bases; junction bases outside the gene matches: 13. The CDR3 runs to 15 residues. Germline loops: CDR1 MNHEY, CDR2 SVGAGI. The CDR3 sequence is CASSKDRGRTMRYTF. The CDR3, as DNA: TGTGCCAGCAGTAAGGACAGGGGGCGGACTATGCGGTACACCTTC.

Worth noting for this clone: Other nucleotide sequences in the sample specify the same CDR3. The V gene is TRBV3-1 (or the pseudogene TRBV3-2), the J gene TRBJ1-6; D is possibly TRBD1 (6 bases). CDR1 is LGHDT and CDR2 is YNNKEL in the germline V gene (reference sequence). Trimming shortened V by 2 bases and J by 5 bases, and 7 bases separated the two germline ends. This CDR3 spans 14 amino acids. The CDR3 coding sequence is TGTGCCAGCAGCCAACAGGGGAATAATTCACCCCTCCACTTT. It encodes CASSQQGNNSPLHF.

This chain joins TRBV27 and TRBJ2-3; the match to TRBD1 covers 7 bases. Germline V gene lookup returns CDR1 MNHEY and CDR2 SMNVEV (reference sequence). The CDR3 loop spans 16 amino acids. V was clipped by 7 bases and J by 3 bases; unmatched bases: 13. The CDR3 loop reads CASKKSRDRFTDTQYF. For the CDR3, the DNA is TGTGCCAGCAAAAAATCCCGGGACAGATTTACAGATACGCAGTATTTT.

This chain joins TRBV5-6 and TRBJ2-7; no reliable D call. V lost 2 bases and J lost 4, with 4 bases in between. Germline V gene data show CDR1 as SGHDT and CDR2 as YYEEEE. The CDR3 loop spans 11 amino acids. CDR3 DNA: TGTGCCAGCAGCTTCGCGTACGAGCAGTACTTC. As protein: CASSFAYEQYF. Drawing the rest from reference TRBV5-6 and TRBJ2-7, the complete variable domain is DAGVTQSPTHLIKTRGQQVTLRCSPKSGHDTVSWYQQALGQGPQFIFQYYEEEERQRGNFPDRFSGHQFPNYSSELNVNALLLGDSALYLCASSFAYEQYFGPGTRLTVT.

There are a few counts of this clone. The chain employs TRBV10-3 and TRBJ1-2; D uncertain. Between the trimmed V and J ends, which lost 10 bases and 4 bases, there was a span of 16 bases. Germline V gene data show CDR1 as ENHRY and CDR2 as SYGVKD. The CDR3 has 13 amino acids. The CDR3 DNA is TGTGCCACCCTCACATCAACCGCCTATGGCTACACCTTC. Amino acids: CATLTSTAYGYTF.

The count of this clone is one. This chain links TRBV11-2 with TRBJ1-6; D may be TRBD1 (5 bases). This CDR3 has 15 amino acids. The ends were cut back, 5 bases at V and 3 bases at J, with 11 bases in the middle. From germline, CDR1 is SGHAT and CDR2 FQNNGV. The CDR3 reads CASSLRGLYNSPLHF. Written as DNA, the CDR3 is TGTGCCAGCAGCCTTAGGGGCCTCTATAATTCACCCCTCCACTTT.